The 8 T cell receptor beta chains below all came from one sample that was sequenced in a study of cytomegalovirus exposure and HLA in healthy donors. PCR was performed using 60 Vbeta and 13 Jbeta primers. TCRdb's copy holds only in-frame clones and misses some; the assay was immunoSEQ multiplex PCR. The sample contains roughly 250,000 clones, approximately 85% of which appear only once. Sequences were obtained from PBMCs. The receptors come from a woman in her 40s in good health and CMV-seropositive.

The CDR3 sequence is CASSFPRSGGDYGYTF. In DNA, the CDR3 is TGTGCCAGCAGCTTTCCGAGATCCGGCGGAGACTATGGCTACACCTTC. The V and J genes are TRBV7-9 and TRBJ1-2; D not resolved. Deletions cut 3 bases from V and 3 bases from J, with 17 bases between. This CDR3 contains 16 residues. Germline V gene sequence: CDR1 SEHNR, CDR2 FQNEAQ (reference sequence).

For the CDR3, the DNA is TGTGCCAGCAGTGGCTTAAGCTCCTACAATGAGCAGTTCTTC. Its protein is CASSGLSSYNEQFF. The gene calls are TRBV27 and TRBJ2-1, with D hard to call. Germline lookup yields CDR1 MNHEY and CDR2 SMNVEV (reference sequence). V gave up 5 bases and J gave up 0 bases, with 8 bases separating them. The CDR3 has 14 residues.

This rearrangement joins TRBV4-1 to TRBJ2-7; 10 bases map to TRBD1. With V trimmed by 1 base and J by 4 bases, 4 bases remained unmatched. CDR3 length: 15 residues. The germline gives CDR1 MGHRA, CDR2 YSYEKL. CDR3 DNA: TGCGCCAGCAGCCAAGCCGACAGGGGGCCGTACGAGCAGTACTTC. It specifies CASSQADRGPYEQYF.

The chain combines TRBV7-9 with TRBJ2-3, with D tentatively TRBD2 (7 bases). The CDR3 is 16 amino acids. Per germline, CDR1 SEHNR and CDR2 FQNEAQ (reference sequence). The ends were cut back, 1 base at V and 3 bases at J, with 14 bases in the middle. The CDR3 sequence: CASSLEGGSGTDTQYF. The CDR3 DNA reads as TGTGCCAGCAGCTTAGAGGGGGGGAGTGGTACAGATACGCAGTATTTT.

This clone was found once. The rearrangement uses TRBV7-8 and TRBJ1-2; D is unresolved. The length of the CDR3 is 13 residues. Germline loops: CDR1 SGHVS, CDR2 FQNEAQ. Trimming removed 4 bases from V and 2 bases from J, with 8 bases in between. The CDR3 coding sequence is TGTGCCAGCAGCTCCGGTTTCAACTATGGCTACACCTTC. Translating gives CASSSGFNYGYTF.

The rearrangement joins TRBV19 to TRBJ1-2, with D possibly matching TRBD1 (6 bases). Germline-derived CDR1 and CDR2 are LNHDA and SQIVND (reference sequence). The CDR3 has 16 amino acids. V lost 7 bases to trimming and J lost 0 bases, with 18 bases between them. CDR3 DNA: TGTGCCAGTAACACGGACAGCCGGAACTCTAACTATGGCTACACCTTC. This gives the protein CASNTDSRNSNYGYTF.

The rearrangement links TRBV5-4 to TRBJ2-5; 9 nucleotides align to TRBD2. Germline CDR1 is SGHNT and CDR2 is YYREEE (reference sequence). This CDR3 has 16 amino acids. J was trimmed by 5 bases and V by 0 bases; bases with no gene match: 8. The CDR3 loop is CASSLAPSGARETQYF. The CDR3 coding sequence is TGTGCCAGCAGCTTGGCTCCTAGCGGGGCCCGGGAGACCCAGTACTTC.

This chain connects TRBV7-8 to TRBJ2-7, with TRBD2 matching over 11 bases. Germline V gene sequence: CDR1 SGHVS, CDR2 FQNEAQ. The J segment lost 3 bases and the V segment lost 1 base, leaving 17 bases of the junction unmatched. The CDR3 length is 20 residues. The DNA for the CDR3 is TGTGCCAGCAGCTTAGTTGTAGCGACTAGCGGGATCGGGGGGCTCTACGAGCAGTACTTC. Protein sequence: CASSLVVATSGIGGLYEQYF.